The clone carrying this TCR beta chain was observed at least ten times. This sample stems from a study of read filtering for tumor transcriptome and immune sequencing. As for the study in general: The cohort had approximately 16 men and 14 women aged about 45 to 80, mean about 66 years.

The CDR3 runs 15 residues. The library was built from about 0.4 ug RNA with molecular barcoded adaptors for alpha/delta and beta/gamma chains. MiXCR, run by TCRdb on the reads, gives a single entry per CDR3 protein. The sample includes about 50,000 distinct CDR3 sequences, around 21% of them seen just once. The sequenced sample was a population of CD138-negative cells sorted from bone marrow. This clonotype originated in a donor aged 40 or over with multiple myeloma. This rearrangement joins TRBV21-1 to TRBJ1-5; the table's TRBD1 call for D was not verified on the DNA. TRBV21-1 is listed as a pseudogene. The CDR3 protein is CASSNFNRDIRPQHF. The CDR3 bases are TGTGCCAGCAGCAATTTCAATCGGGACATTCGGCCCCAGCATTTT.